This T cell receptor beta chain was obtained from a study of T cells in tuberculosis. Study as a whole: CD1B tetramers identified T cells specific for mycobacterial lipid GMM. Findings of the study overall: GMM-specific TCRs were nearer to active tuberculosis alpha repertoires, suggesting expansion.

Clones were sequenced by immunoSEQ multiplex PCR, and TCRdb holds only the in-frame ones, with some missing. The sample has around 35,000 clones, around 90% seen once. A word on this clone: As yet, its antigen is unknown.

Germline CDR1 reads LGHNT; CDR2 reads FRNRAP. The V and J ends lost 0 bases and 2 bases respectively, with 10 bases between them. The CDR3 extends over 15 amino acids. Time point meaning: new active TB diagnosis, blood taken before or within 7 days of starting treatment. Each clinical donor contributed on average roughly 100,000 T cells from unsorted cryopreserved PBMC. Sequencing was performed on PBMCs, taken at tuberculosis diagnosis. The V and J genes are TRBV12-5 and TRBJ1-1, with D maybe TRBD1 (5 bases). This receptor was identified in an adult with tuberculosis. The CDR3 region is CASGLVGHPNTEAFF. For the CDR3, the DNA is TGTGCTAGTGGTTTGGTCGGACACCCCAACACTGAAGCTTTCTTT.